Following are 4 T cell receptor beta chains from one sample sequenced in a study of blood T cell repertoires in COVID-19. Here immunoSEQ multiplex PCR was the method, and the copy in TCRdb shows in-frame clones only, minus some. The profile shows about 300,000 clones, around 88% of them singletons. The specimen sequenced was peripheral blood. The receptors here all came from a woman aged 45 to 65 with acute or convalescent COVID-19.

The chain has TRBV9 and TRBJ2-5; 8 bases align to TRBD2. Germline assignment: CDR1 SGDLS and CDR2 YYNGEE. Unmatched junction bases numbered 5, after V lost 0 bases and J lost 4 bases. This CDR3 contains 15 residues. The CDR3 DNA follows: TGTGCCAGCAGCGTAGCTTACGCGGGGGGAGAGACCCAGTACTTC. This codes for CASSVAYAGGETQYF.

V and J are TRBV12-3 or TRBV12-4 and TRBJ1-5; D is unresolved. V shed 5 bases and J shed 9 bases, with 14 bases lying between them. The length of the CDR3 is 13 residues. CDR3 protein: CASSGRDNWPQHF. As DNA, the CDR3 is TGTGCCAGCAGTGGGCGCGATAACTGGCCCCAGCATTTT.

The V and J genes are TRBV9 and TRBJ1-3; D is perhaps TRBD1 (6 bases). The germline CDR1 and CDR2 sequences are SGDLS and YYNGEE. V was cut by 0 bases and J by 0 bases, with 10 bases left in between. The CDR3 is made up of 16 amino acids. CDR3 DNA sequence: TGTGCCAGCAGCGTAGGAACAGGGAGCTCTGGAAACACCATATATTTT. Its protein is CASSVGTGSSGNTIYF.

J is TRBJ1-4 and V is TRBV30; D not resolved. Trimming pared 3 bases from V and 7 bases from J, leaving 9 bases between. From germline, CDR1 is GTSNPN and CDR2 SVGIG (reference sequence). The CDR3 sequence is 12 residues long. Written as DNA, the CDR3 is TGTGCCTGGAGCCGTACAAGTGAAAAACTGTTTTTT. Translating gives CAWSRTSEKLFF.